Each of the 11 T cell receptor beta chains below was sequenced from the same sample in a study of T cell responses to AZD1222 COVID-19 vaccine. Data came from immunoSEQ multiplex PCR; TCRdb stores just in-frame clones and leaves some out. Of under 200,000 clones in the sample, approximately 90% were seen once. The input for sequencing was peripheral blood, taken 28 days after the second AZD1222 dose. The receptor source for this set is an adult who received the AZD1222 COVID-19 vaccine.

The chain is built from TRBV6-2 or TRBV6-3 and TRBJ2-1, with 11 bases matching TRBD1. The CDR3 extends over 21 amino acids. V trimming: 4 bases; J trimming: 0 bases; junction bases outside the gene matches: 17. Germline V gives CDR1 MNHEY, CDR2 SVGEGT. CDR3 sequence: CASSLVRYRDRGKSSYNEQFF. CDR3 nucleotides: TGTGCCAGCAGTTTAGTGAGGTACCGGGACAGGGGGAAGAGCTCCTACAATGAGCAGTTCTTC.

The J gene is TRBJ2-3, the V gene TRBV5-6; 8 positions agree with TRBD1. This CDR3 comprises 16 residues. The ends lost 2 bases at V and 1 base at J; junction bases unmatched: 6. Germline assignment: CDR1 SGHDT and CDR2 YYEEEE. The DNA for the CDR3 is TGTGCCAGCAGCTTCACAGGGGGATTAGGCACAGATACGCAGTATTTT. Encoded protein: CASSFTGGLGTDTQYF.

The chain couples TRBV5-1 to TRBJ2-5, with D perhaps TRBD2 (5 bases). Germline V CDR1 and CDR2: SGHRS, YFSETQ. The CDR3 has 13 residues. The ends were cut back, 3 bases at V and 1 base at J, with 7 bases in the middle. CDR3 sequence: CASSWTLQETQYF. The CDR3 DNA sequence: TGCGCCAGCAGCTGGACTCTCCAAGAGACCCAGTACTTC.

The chain is built from TRBV12-3 or TRBV12-4 and TRBJ1-2; D gene uncertain. The CDR3 extends over 13 amino acids. Trimming left V 1 base short and J 2 bases short, with 5 bases between. CDR3 protein: CASSLGSNYGYTF. In DNA, the CDR3 is TGTGCCAGCAGTTTAGGAAGCAACTATGGCTACACCTTC.

This clone was recorded once. Mismatch with germline at one junction end may stem from a read error. V and J are TRBV7-2 and TRBJ1-1; no definite D call. This CDR3 is 13 amino acids long. CDR1 SGHTA and CDR2 FQGNSA come from the germline V gene. The CDR3 DNA reads as TGTGCCAGCAGCTTAGTGCTACACACCGAAGCTTTCTTT. Residues: CASSLVLHTEAFF.

This clone was detected a few times. J is TRBJ2-2 and V is TRBV2, with TRBD1 matching 7 bases. The J segment lost 5 bases and the V segment lost 5 bases, leaving 2 bases of the junction unmatched. This CDR3 has 13 amino acids. CDR1 and CDR2 from the germline V gene are SNHLY and FYNNEI. Written as DNA, the CDR3 is TGTGCCAGCAGTCGACAGGGAACCGGGGAGCTGTTTTTT. This sequence encodes CASSRQGTGELFF.

The chain recombines TRBV27 with TRBJ2-2, with D possibly called TRBD1 or TRBD2 (5 bases each). The CDR3 sequence is 16 residues long. Germline CDR1 MNHEY, CDR2 SMNVEV (reference sequence). The V end was cut by 6 bases, the J end by 5 bases, with 19 bases between. The CDR3 bases are TGTGCCAGCAGGGCAGGGCGGCAAAGCGGTACCGGGGAGCTGTTTTTT. This encodes CASRAGRQSGTGELFF.

The chain recombines TRBV9 with TRBJ1-4; no definite D call. The CDR3 has 15 residues. Looked up from germline, CDR1 is SGDLS and CDR2 is YYNGEE. The germline V and J ends were trimmed by 0 bases and 7 bases, with 13 bases remaining between them. CDR3 amino acids: CASSVEGSIGEKLFF. The CDR3 nucleotides read TGTGCCAGCAGCGTAGAGGGCAGCATTGGTGAAAAACTGTTTTTT.

The J gene is TRBJ2-1, the V gene TRBV5-1; D perhaps matches TRBD2 (5 bases). CDR1 and CDR2 (germline): SGHRS, YFSETQ. Trimming took 0 bases from V and 5 from J, leaving 6 bases between them. The CDR3 is 13 residues long. The CDR3 DNA reads as TGCGCCAGCAGCTTGGTACTAGACAATGAGCAGTTCTTC. Its translation is CASSLVLDNEQFF.

This chain links TRBV5-6 with TRBJ1-2, with D perhaps TRBD1 (6 bases). The CDR3 contains 19 residues. Trimming cost V 0 bases and J 2 bases, with 23 bases left between them. In germline, CDR1 is SGHDT, CDR2 YYEEEE. The CDR3 loop is CASSLARFGEGVGNYGYTF. The DNA for the CDR3 is TGTGCCAGCAGCTTGGCCCGATTTGGTGAGGGGGTAGGAAACTATGGCTACACCTTC.

The chain has TRBV18 and TRBJ2-1; D gene unclear. V lost 6 bases and J lost 0, with 15 bases in between. Per germline, CDR1 KGHSH and CDR2 LQKENI. The CDR3 spans 16 residues. This CDR3 is CASSNTRHLSYNEQFF. CDR3 nucleotides: TGTGCCAGCTCGAATACCCGACACCTCTCCTACAATGAGCAGTTCTTC.